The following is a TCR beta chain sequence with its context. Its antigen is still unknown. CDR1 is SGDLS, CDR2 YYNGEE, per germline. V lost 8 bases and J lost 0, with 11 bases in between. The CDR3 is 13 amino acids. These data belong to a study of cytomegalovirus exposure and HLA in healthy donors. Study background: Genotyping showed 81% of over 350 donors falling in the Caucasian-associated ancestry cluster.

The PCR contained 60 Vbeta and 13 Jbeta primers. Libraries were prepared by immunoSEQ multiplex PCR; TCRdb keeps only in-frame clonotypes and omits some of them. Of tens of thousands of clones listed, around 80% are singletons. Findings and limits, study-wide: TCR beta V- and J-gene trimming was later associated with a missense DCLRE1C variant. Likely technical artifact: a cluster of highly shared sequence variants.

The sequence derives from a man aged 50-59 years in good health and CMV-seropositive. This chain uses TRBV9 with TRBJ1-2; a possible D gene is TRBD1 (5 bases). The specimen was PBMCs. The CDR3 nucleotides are TGTGCCAGTGGGGCGGGAGCTAACTATGGCTACACCTTC. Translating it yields CASGAGANYGYTF.